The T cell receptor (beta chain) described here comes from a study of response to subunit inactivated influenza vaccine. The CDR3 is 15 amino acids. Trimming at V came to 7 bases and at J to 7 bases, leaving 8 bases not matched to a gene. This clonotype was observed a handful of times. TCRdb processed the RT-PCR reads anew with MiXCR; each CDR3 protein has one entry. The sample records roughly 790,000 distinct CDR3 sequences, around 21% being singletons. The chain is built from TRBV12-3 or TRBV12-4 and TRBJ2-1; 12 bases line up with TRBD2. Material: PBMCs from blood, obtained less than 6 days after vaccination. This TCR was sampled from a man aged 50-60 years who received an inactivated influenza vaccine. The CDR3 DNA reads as TGTGCCAGCACCCCTAGCGGGAGGGGCCAGAATGAGCAGTTCTTC. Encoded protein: CASTPSGRGQNEQFF.